The clone carrying this T cell receptor (beta chain) was observed once. In Seattle, patients joined the study during active infection and were tracked longitudinally. The data are from a study of blood T cell repertoires in COVID-19. Study in general: PBMCs, B-cell-depleted T cells, or T cells were the source of the cDNA or gDNA that made up the material.

There are 13 residues in the CDR3. Germline V gene lookup returns CDR1 SEHNR and CDR2 FQNEAQ (reference sequence). V was trimmed by 4 bases and J by 6 bases, leaving 10 bases between them. Per the authors' pipeline: For nucleated cells, counts were estimated from reference gene primer amplification. Sequencing used immunoSEQ multiplex PCR; TCRdb keeps in-frame clones, though not all of them. D and trimming come from the DNA, and the V and J calls and clone size come from that table. Here the sample spans over 150,000 clones, approximately 91% being singletons. The chain is built from TRBV7-9 and TRBJ2-1, with D uncertain. The receptor was derived from a man aged 18 to 30 with COVID-19, enrolled during active disease. Material for sequencing was peripheral blood. The CDR3 here is CASSSLTGNEQFF. The CDR3 nucleotides read TGTGCCAGCAGCTCGTTGACGGGCAATGAGCAGTTCTTC.